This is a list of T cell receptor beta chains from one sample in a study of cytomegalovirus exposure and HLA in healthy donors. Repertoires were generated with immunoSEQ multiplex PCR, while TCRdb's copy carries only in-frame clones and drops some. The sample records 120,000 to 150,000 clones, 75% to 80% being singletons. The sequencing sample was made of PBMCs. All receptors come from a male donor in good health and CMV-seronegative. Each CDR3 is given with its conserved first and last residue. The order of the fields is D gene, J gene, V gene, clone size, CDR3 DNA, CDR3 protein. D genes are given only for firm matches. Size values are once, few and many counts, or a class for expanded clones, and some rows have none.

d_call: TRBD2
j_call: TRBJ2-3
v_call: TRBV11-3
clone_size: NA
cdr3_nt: TGTGCCAGCAGCATCGGGACTAGCGACCGCACAGATACGCAGTATTTT
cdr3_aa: CASSIGTSDRTDTQYF

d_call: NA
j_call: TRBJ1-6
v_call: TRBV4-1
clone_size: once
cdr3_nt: TGCGCCAGCAGCCAAGACAGGGTGTATAATTCACCCCTCCACTTT
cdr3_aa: CASSQDRVYNSPLHF

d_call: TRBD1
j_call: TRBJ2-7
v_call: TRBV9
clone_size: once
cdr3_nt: TGTGCCAGCAGCGTAGCAGGGGGAGAGGGCTACGAGCAGTACTTC
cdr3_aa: CASSVAGGEGYEQYF

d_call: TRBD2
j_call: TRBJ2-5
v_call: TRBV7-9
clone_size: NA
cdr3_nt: TGTGCCAGCAGCTTAGTGGGTAGCGGGAGAATCGAGACCCAGTACTTC
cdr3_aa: CASSLVGSGRIETQYF

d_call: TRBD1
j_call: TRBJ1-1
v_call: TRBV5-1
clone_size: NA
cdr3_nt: TGCGCCAGCAGCGCCGGGACAGGGGTGTCCACTGAAGCTTTCTTT
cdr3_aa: CASSAGTGVSTEAFF

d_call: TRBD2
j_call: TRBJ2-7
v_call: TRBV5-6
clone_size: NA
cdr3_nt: TGTGCCAGCAGCGTGGGACTAGCGGGAGGGCCAAGGTACGAGCAGTACTTC
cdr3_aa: CASSVGLAGGPRYEQYF

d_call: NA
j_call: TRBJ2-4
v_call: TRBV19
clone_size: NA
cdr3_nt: TGTGCCAGCGCCTACCCTGCGGCCGGTCGTTTAAAAAACATTCAGTACTTC
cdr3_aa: CASAYPAAGRLKNIQYF

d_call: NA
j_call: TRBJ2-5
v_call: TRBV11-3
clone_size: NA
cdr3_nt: TGTGCCAGCAGCCCTTTGACAGGACAAGAGACCCAGTACTTC
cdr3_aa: CASSPLTGQETQYF

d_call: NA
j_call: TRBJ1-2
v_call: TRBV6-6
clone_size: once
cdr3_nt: TGTGCCAGCAGTTACTCAGCAGGGCTCAACTATGGCTACACCTTC
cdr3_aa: CASSYSAGLNYGYTF

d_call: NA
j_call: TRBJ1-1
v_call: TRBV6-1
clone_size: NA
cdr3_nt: TGTGCCAGCAGACGGGCGGGCCTGAACACTGAAGCTTTCTTT
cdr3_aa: CASRRAGLNTEAFF

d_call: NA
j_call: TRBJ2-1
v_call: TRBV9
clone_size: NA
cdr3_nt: TGTGCCAGCAGCGTTCCACCGGGAGATGAGCAGTTCTTC
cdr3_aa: CASSVPPGDEQFF

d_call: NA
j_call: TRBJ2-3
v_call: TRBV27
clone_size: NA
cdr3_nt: TGTGCCAGCAGTTTAGGGGCGGGAACTGGAGATACGCAGTATTTT
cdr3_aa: CASSLGAGTGDTQYF

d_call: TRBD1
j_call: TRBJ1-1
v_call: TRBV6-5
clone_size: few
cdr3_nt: TGTGCCAGCAGTTCCAACAGGGGGCACGGTAACACTGAAGCTTTCTTT
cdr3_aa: CASSSNRGHGNTEAFF

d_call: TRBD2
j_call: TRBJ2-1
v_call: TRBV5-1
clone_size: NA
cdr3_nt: TGCGCCAGCAGCTTGGCGGGTAGCGGGAGTATGGATGAGCAGTTCTTC
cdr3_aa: CASSLAGSGSMDEQFF

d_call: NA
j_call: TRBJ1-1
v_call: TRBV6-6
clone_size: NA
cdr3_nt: TGTGCCAGCAATAGGGAGTTACGGACTGAAGCTTTCTTT
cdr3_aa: CASNRELRTEAFF

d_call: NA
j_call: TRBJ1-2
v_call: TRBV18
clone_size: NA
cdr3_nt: TGTGCCAGCTCACCTATTACGACAGGCTCCTATGGCTACACCTTC
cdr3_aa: CASSPITTGSYGYTF

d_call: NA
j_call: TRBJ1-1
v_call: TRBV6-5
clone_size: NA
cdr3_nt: TGTGCCAGCAGTTACTCCATAACAACAGGGAACACTGAAGCTTTCTTT
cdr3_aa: CASSYSITTGNTEAFF

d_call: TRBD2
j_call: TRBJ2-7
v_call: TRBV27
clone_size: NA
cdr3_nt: TGTGCCAGCAGGAGACTGACTAGCGGCTACGAGCAGTACTTC
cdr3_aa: CASRRLTSGYEQYF

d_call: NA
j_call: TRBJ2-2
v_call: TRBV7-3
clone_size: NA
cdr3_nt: TGTGCCAGCAGCACGGGACAGAACACCGGGGAGCTGTTTTTT
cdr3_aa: CASSTGQNTGELFF

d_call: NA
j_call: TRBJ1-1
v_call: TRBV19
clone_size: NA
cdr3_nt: TGTGCCAGTAGTATAGACAGGGCTGAAGCTTTCTTT
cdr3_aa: CASSIDRAEAFF

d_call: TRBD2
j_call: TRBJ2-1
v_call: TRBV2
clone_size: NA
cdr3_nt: TGTGCCAGCGGCGGGGGGCCCGGCTCCTACAATGAGCAGTTCTTC
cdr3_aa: CASGGGPGSYNEQFF

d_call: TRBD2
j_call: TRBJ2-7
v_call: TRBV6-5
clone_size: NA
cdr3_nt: TGTGCCAGCAGTTACTCCCTAGCGGGGGCCTACGAGCAGTACTTC
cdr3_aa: CASSYSLAGAYEQYF

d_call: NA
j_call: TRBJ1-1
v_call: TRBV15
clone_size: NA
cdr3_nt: TGTGCCACCAGCAGAGATGGAGCCTACACTGAAGCTTTCTTT
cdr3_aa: CATSRDGAYTEAFF

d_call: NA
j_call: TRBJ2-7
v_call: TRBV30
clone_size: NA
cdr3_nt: TGTGCCTGGAGTACAAACTCCTACGAGCAGTACTTC
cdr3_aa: CAWSTNSYEQYF

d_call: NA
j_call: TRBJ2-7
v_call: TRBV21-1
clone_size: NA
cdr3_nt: TGTGCCAGCTGGGACAGGACCTACGAGCAGTACTTC
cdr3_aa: CASWDRTYEQYF

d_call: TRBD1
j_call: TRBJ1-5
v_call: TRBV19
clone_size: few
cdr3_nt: TGTGCCAGGGAAGAACCGGGACAGGCCCAGCATCAGCCCCAGCATTTT
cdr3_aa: CAREEPGQAQHQPQHF

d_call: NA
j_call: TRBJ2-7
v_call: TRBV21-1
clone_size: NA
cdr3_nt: TGTGCCAGCAGGAGCCGGGACACCAGCGAGCAGTACTTC
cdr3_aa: CASRSRDTSEQYF

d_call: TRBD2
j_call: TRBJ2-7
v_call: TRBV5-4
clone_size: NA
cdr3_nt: TGTGCCAGCAGCTTGCGACTAGCGGGAGGCCTTCTGGAGCAGTACTTC
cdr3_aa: CASSLRLAGGLLEQYF

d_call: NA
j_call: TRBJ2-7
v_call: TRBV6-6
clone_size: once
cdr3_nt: TGTGCCAGCAGTACCCCTCAGCGGGACGAGCAGTACTTC
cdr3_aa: CASSTPQRDEQYF

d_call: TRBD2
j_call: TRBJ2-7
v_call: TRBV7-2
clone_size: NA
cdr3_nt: TGTGCCAGCAGCATTAGCGGGAGTAGGTACGAGCAGTACTTC
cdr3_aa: CASSISGSRYEQYF

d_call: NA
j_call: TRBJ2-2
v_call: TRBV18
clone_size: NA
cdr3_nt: TGTGCCAGCTCACCACCGTCCAGGGCCAACACCGGGGAGCTGTTTTTT
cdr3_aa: CASSPPSRANTGELFF

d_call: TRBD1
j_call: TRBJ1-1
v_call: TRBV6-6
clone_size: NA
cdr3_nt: TGTGCCAGCACGTGGGCAGGGGGGACTGAAGCTTTCTTT
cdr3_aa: CASTWAGGTEAFF

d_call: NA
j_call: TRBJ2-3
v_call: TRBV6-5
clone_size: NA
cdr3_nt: TGTGCCAGCAGTTACGAGAGCACAGATACGCAGTATTTT
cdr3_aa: CASSYESTDTQYF

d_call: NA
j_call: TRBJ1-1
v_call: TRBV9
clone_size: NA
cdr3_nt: TGTGCCAGCAGCGTAGGTACTCGTGGTGCTTTCTTT
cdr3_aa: CASSVGTRGAFF

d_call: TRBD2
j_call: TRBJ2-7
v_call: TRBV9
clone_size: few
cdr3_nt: TGTGCCAGCAGCCGTTCGGGGGGGAGGTCCTACGAGCAGTACTTC
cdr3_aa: CASSRSGGRSYEQYF

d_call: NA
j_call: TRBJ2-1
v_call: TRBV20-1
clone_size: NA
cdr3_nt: TGCAGTGCCGTCGGGTACAATGAGCAGTTCTTC
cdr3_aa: CSAVGYNEQFF

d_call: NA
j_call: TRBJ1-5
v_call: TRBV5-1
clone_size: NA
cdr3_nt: TGCGCCAGCAGCGTGGACGGGAGCAATCAGCCCCAGCATTTT
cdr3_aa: CASSVDGSNQPQHF

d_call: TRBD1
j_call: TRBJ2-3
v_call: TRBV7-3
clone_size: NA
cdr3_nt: TGTGCCAGCAGCTCAGACAGGGGCACAGATACGCAGTATTTT
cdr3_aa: CASSSDRGTDTQYF

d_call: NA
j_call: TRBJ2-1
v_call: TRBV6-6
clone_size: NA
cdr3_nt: TGTGCCAGCAGAGCACAGTACAATGAGCAGTTCTTC
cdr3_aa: CASRAQYNEQFF

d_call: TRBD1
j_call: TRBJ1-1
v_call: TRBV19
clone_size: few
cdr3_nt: TGTGCCAGTAGTATAGGCGGACAGGGTGGCACTGAAGCTTTCTTT
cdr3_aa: CASSIGGQGGTEAFF

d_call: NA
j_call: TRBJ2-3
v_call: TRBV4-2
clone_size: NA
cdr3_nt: TGTGCCAGCAGCCAATCGGGGGATACGCAGTATTTT
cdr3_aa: CASSQSGDTQYF

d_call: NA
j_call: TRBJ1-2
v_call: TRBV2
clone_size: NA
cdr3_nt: TGTGCCAGCTCAGACCAGGGGACTAACTATGGCTACACCTTC
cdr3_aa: CASSDQGTNYGYTF

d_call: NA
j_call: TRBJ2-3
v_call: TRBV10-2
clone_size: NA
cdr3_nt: TGCGCCAGCAGTGAGTTGGGGACTTCCCCTTCCACAGATACGCAGTATTTT
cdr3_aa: CASSELGTSPSTDTQYF